The clone carrying this TCR beta chain has just one count. This sample stems from a study of blood T cell repertoires in COVID-19. Background on the study: COVID-19 samples collected from the United States, Italy and Spain covered acute and convalescent phases. PBMCs, B-cell-depleted T cells, or T cells provided the cDNA or gDNA that made up the material.

Authors' processing steps: Scientists estimated how many nucleated cells there were by amplifying reference gene primers. Only in-frame clones appear in the TCRdb table, and some are missing; sequencing was by immunoSEQ multiplex PCR. From that table come the V and J calls and clone size; the DNA was used to work out D and trimming. The table lists more than 65,000 clones, roughly 84% of them singletons, with 3.5% to 4% in the top ten. CDR1 and CDR2 from the germline V gene are SGHNT and YENEEA. Trimming left V 4 bases short and J 8 bases short, with 20 bases between. The CDR3 totals 15 residues. Sequencing used peripheral blood. The V gene is TRBV11-3, the J gene TRBJ1-2, with D unresolved. This TCR was sampled from a man over 45 with acute or convalescent COVID-19. CDR3: CASSSHSLDSGGYTF. CDR3 DNA: TGTGCCAGCAGCTCCCACAGTCTCGACTCGGGGGGCTACACCTTC.